The T cell receptor beta chain under discussion was sequenced for a study of T cells in Graves' hyperthyroidism and ophthalmopathy. From 10 ml of fresh peripheral blood, PBMCs were isolated. The table lists this clonotype with a few counts. Regions amplified from RNA transcripts were the TCR beta CDR3 regions. The TCR CDR3 was amplified in a first-round RT-PCR using the HTBI primer set. Each CDR3 protein is one row after TCRdb ran MiXCR on the multiplex PCR reads. The data hold about 640,000 distinct CDR3 sequences, with roughly 14% observed a single time. The clonotype comes from a woman between 45 and 60 years old with Graves' ophthalmopathy. The sequenced sample was blood.

The CDR3 bases are TGCGCCAGCAGCTTGCTGGGGGGCAACTACGAGCAGTACTTC. Its translation: CASSLLGGNYEQYF. V gene TRBV5-1 combines with J gene TRBJ2-7; either TRBD1 or TRBD2 may fit D (6 bases each). The V gene lost 1 base and the J gene lost 3 bases, with 11 bases spanning the gap. The CDR3 covers 14 residues. In germline, CDR1 is SGHRS, CDR2 YFSETQ.